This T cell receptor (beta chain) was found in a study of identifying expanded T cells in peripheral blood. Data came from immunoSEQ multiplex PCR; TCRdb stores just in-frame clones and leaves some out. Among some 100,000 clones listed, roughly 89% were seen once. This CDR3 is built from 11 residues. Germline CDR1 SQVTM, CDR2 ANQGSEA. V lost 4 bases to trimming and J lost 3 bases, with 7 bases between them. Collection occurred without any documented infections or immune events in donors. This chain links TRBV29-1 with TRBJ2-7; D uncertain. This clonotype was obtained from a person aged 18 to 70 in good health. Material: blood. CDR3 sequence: CSVGAGYEQYF. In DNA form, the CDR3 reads TGCAGCGTTGGGGCCGGCTACGAGCAGTACTTC.